Presented here are 19 T cell receptor beta chains from one specimen sequenced in a study of cytotoxic CD8 clonotypes in ibrutinib-treated CLL. The table came from immunoSEQ multiplex PCR; TCRdb's copy has only in-frame clones and leaves some out. The sample lists about 57,000 clones; 50% to 70% were seen once. The sequencing used PBMCs, collected after 24 months of ibrutinib treatment. These receptor sequences come from a human donor with chronic lymphocytic leukemia.

The chain carries TRBV28 and TRBJ1-1, with D maybe TRBD1 (5 bases). The ends were cut back, 2 bases at V and 11 bases at J, with 12 bases in the middle. Per the germline V gene, CDR1 is MDHEN and CDR2 is SYDVKM. The CDR3 loop spans 12 amino acids. In nucleotides, the CDR3 is TGTGCCAGCAGTTTAGGGGCTACGAGGGCTTTCTTT. It specifies CASSLGATRAFF. The variable domain in full, completed from reference TRBV28 and TRBJ1-1, reads DVKVTQSSRYLVKRTGEKVFLECVQDMDHENMFWYRQDPGLGLRLIYFSYDVKMKEKGDIPEGYSVSREKKERFSLILESASTNQTSMYLCASSLGATRAFFGQGTRLTVV.

V gene TRBV28 combines with J gene TRBJ2-2, with D tentatively TRBD1 (6 bases). Trimming shortened V by 10 bases and J by 3 bases, and 21 bases separated the two germline ends. The CDR3 extends over 16 amino acids. Germline V CDR1 and CDR2: MDHEN, SYDVKM. CDR3 amino acids: CATHFSLGQYTGELFF. Written as DNA, the CDR3 is TGTGCCACCCACTTTTCCCTCGGACAGTACACCGGGGAGCTGTTTTTT.

The chain links TRBV5-1 to TRBJ1-4, with no clear D. This CDR3 region has 15 residues. In germline, CDR1 is SGHRS, CDR2 YFSETQ. V lost 0 bases, J lost 7 bases, and 13 bases lay in between. CDR3: CASSLDYRSIEKLFF. The CDR3 coding sequence is TGCGCCAGCAGCTTGGACTACAGATCTATTGAAAAACTGTTTTTT. The entire variable domain, with the rest obtained from reference TRBV5-1 and TRBJ1-4, is as follows: KAGVTQTPRYLIKTRGQQVTLSCSPISGHRSVSWYQQTPGQGLQFLFEYFSETQRNKGNFPGRFSGRQFSNSRSEMNVSTLELGDSALYLCASSLDYRSIEKLFFGSGTQLSVL.

A few counts support this clone. The chain uses TRBV6-1 and TRBJ1-4; D is undetermined. V gave up 1 base and J gave up 6 bases, with 3 bases separating them. The CDR3 is 12 amino acids. The germline V gene encodes CDR1 MNHNS and CDR2 SASEGT. The CDR3: CASSEGHEKLFF. Written as DNA, the CDR3 is TGTGCCAGCAGTGAAGGGCATGAAAAACTGTTTTTT.

The V gene is TRBV9, the J gene TRBJ1-2; 9 bases agree with TRBD1. This CDR3 spans 16 amino acids. After removal of 4 bases from V and 7 bases from J, the junction contained 14 bases not matched to a gene. Looked up from germline, CDR1 is SGDLS and CDR2 is YYNGEE. The CDR3 DNA reads as TGTGCCAGCAGCTCACAGGACAGGGGAACCTATGGTGGCTACACCTTC. This sequence encodes CASSSQDRGTYGGYTF.

The table lists this clone with a count of one. The chain couples TRBV7-2 to TRBJ2-3, with TRBD2 matching over 8 bases. V lost 2 bases and J lost 7; bases outside the gene matches: 11. Per the germline V gene, CDR1 is SGHTA and CDR2 is FQGNSA. This CDR3 spans 16 amino acids. DNA for the CDR3: TGTGCCAGCAGCTTAAGTTCGAGCGGGGGCGGAAATACGCAGTATTTT. As protein: CASSLSSSGGGNTQYF. The full variable domain, rest sourced from reference TRBV7-2 and TRBJ2-3, is GAGVSQSPSNKVTEKGKDVELRCDPISGHTALYWYRQSLGQGLEFLIYFQGNSAPDKSGLPSDRFSAERTGGSVSTLTIQRTQQEDSAVYLCASSLSSSGGGNTQYFGPGTRLTVL.

The sample holds a few counts of this clone. The chain has TRBV6-6 and TRBJ2-7; D gene uncertain. The V end lost 6 bases, the J end lost 4 bases, and 13 bases lay between the germline ends. Germline CDR1 and CDR2: MNHNY and SVGAGI (reference sequence). The CDR3 contains 13 residues. DNA for the CDR3: TGTGCCAGCAGCACAACGGCCCAGTACGAGCAGTACTTC. This codes for CASSTTAQYEQYF.

This chain uses TRBV5-4 with TRBJ2-3; TRBD2 aligns across 9 bases. This CDR3 contains 17 residues. V shed 3 bases, J shed 4 bases, and the junction held 12 bases outside the gene matches. In germline, CDR1 is SGHNT, CDR2 YYREEE (reference sequence). In DNA form, the CDR3 reads TGTGCCAGCAGCTCTCCGGTCGGCTTAGCGGGAGCAGATACGCAGTATTTT. As protein: CASSSPVGLAGADTQYF.

The rearrangement joins TRBV27 to TRBJ2-1; 11 nucleotides line up with TRBD2. V gave up 6 bases and J gave up 4 bases; unmatched junction bases: 5. Germline V gene sequence: CDR1 MNHEY, CDR2 SMNVEV (reference sequence). The CDR3 is 15 amino acids. This chain's CDR3 is CASRNSGGAYNEQFF. In nucleotides, the CDR3 is TGTGCCAGCAGAAATAGCGGGGGGGCTTACAATGAGCAGTTCTTC.

This clone appeared once. The V and J genes are TRBV29-1 and TRBJ1-2; possible D gene TRBD1, 6 bases. Trimming shortened V by 4 bases and J by 7 bases, and 7 bases separated the two germline ends. The CDR3 sequence is 10 residues long. Germline assignment: CDR1 SQVTM and CDR2 ANQGSEA. CDR3 loop: CSVAGVGYTF. The CDR3 DNA reads as TGCAGCGTTGCAGGGGTTGGCTACACCTTC.

The chain has TRBV10-3 and TRBJ2-7, with a possible D match to TRBD1 (6 bases). Germline values: CDR1 ENHRY, CDR2 SYGVKD. The V and J ends lost 7 bases and 3 bases respectively, with 19 bases between them. The CDR3 is made up of 15 amino acids. CDR3: CAINPTGNPHYEQYF. The DNA for the CDR3 is TGTGCCATCAACCCGACAGGAAACCCGCACTACGAGCAGTACTTC.

This clone was observed a few times. This chain connects TRBV11-3 to TRBJ2-2; no clear D gene. Germline lookup yields CDR1 SGHNT and CDR2 YENEEA. V was clipped by 0 bases and J by 6 bases, with 8 bases between them. There are 14 residues in the CDR3. The CDR3: CASSLDQRAGELFF. The CDR3 DNA reads as TGTGCCAGCAGCTTAGATCAGCGCGCCGGGGAGCTGTTTTTT.

The chain carries TRBV2 and TRBJ2-7, with D possibly TRBD1 on 5 matching bases. The ends were cut back, 6 bases at V and 1 base at J, with 10 bases in the middle. CDR1 is SNHLY and CDR2 is FYNNEI in the germline V gene. CDR3 length equals 13 residues. The CDR3 protein is CASRDTFSYEQYF. CDR3 DNA sequence: TGTGCCAGCAGGGACACCTTTTCCTACGAGCAGTACTTC.

The V call is TRBV2, the J call TRBJ1-4; no reliable D call. The length of the CDR3 is 14 residues. The germline V gene encodes CDR1 SNHLY and CDR2 FYNNEI. The V gene lost 4 bases and the J gene lost 4 bases, with 10 bases spanning the gap. The CDR3 nucleotides are TGTGCCAGCAGTGCGGCGTCACGTAATGAAAAACTGTTTTTT. Translated, it gives CASSAASRNEKLFF.

This clone was detected a few times. The chain uses TRBV18 and TRBJ2-2; tentative D call: TRBD1 (7 bases). This CDR3 is built from 15 residues. Germline assignment: CDR1 KGHSH and CDR2 LQKENI. With 5 bases removed from V and 7 bases from J, the gap between germline ends came to 17 bases. The CDR3 bases are TGTGCCAGCTCATCGGGGGACAGAAAGGTCGGGGAGCTGTTTTTT. Encoded protein: CASSSGDRKVGELFF.

This chain joins TRBV7-8 and TRBJ1-6; 9 nucleotides match TRBD1. Germline V gene data show CDR1 as SGHVS and CDR2 as FQNEAQ. This CDR3 is 16 amino acids long. The V segment lost 1 base and the J segment 9 bases; nucleotides outside the gene matches: 7. DNA for the CDR3: TGTGCCAGCAGCTTAGGTCGCCGGGACAGGGCTTCACCCCTCCACTTT. Encoded protein: CASSLGRRDRASPLHF.

This sequence joins TRBV10-3 and TRBJ1-5; D might be TRBD1 (5 bases). V was cut by 4 bases and J by 3 bases, with 10 bases left in between. CDR1 and CDR2 (germline): ENHRY, SYGVKD. There are 14 residues in the CDR3. CDR3 coding DNA: TGTGCCATCAGTGGCGGGACCCTCAATCAGCCCCAGCATTTT. Translation gives CAISGGTLNQPQHF.

In nucleotides, the CDR3 is TGTGCCAGCAGCTTAACGGTCTTCTCTGGAAACACCATATATTTT. Residues: CASSLTVFSGNTIYF. The V call is TRBV5-6, the J call TRBJ1-3; no reliable D call. The CDR3 totals 15 residues. The germline V gene has CDR1 SGHDT and CDR2 YYEEEE. V shed 2 bases and J shed 0 bases, with 9 bases lying between them.

The CDR3 DNA reads TGCAGCGTTGCGCGTGGTGCAGGAGAAAAACTGTTTTTT. The encoded protein is CSVARGAGEKLFF. The chain combines TRBV29-1 with TRBJ1-4; D is uncertain. Germline V CDR1 and CDR2: SQVTM, ANQGSEA. The CDR3 covers 13 residues. V shed 4 bases and J shed 8 bases, with 14 bases lying between them.